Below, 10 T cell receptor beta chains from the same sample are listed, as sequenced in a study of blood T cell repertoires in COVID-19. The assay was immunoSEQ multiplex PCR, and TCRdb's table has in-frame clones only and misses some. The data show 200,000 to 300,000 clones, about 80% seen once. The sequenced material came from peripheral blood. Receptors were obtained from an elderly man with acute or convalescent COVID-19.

The CDR3 DNA is TGTGCCAGCTCACAAAGGTTCGGCAGGGAGGATACTGAAGCTTTCTTT. It yields the protein CASSQRFGREDTEAFF. The genes are TRBV18 and TRBJ1-1, with D perhaps TRBD1 (5 bases). The germline V gene has CDR1 KGHSH and CDR2 LQKENI. V dropped 4 bases and J dropped 5 bases, with 20 bases sitting between them. The CDR3 extends over 16 amino acids.

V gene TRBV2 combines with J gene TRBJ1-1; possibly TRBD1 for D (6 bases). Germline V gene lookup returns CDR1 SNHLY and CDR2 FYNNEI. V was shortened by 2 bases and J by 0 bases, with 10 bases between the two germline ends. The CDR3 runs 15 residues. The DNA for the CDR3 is TGTGCCAGCAGTGAACTAGGGGGGGTGAACACTGAAGCTTTCTTT. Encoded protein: CASSELGGVNTEAFF.

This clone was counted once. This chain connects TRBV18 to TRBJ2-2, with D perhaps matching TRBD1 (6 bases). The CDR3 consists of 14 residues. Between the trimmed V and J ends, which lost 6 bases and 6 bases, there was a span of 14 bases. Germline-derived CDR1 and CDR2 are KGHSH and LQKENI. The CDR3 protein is CASSPAGTPGELFF. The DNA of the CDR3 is TGTGCCAGCTCGCCCGCCGGGACACCCGGGGAGCTGTTTTTT.

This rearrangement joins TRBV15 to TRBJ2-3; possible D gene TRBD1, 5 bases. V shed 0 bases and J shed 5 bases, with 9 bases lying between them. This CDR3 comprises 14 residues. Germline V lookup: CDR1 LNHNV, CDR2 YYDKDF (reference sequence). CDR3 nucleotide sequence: TGTGCCACCAGCAGAGACAAGGGGATAGATACGCAGTATTTT. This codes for CATSRDKGIDTQYF.

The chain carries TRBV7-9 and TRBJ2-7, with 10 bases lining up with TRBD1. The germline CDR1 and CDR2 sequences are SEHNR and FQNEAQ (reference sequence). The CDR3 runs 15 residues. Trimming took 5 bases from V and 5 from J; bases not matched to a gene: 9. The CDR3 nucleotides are TGTGCCAGCAGCACCTGGGGACAGGGGCTCGACGAGCAGTACTTC. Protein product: CASSTWGQGLDEQYF. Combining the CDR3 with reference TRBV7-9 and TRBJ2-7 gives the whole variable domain DTGVSQNPRHKITKRGQNVTFRCDPISEHNRLYWYRQTLGQGPEFLTYFQNEAQLEKSRLLSDRFSAERPKGSFSTLEIQRTEQGDSAMYLCASSTWGQGLDEQYFGPGTRLTVT.

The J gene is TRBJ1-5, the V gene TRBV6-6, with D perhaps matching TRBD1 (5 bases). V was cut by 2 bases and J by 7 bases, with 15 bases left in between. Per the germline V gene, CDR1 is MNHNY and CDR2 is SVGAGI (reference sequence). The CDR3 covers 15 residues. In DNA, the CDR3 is TGTGCCAGCAGTTACGGCGGGGGGGATGGCCAGCCCCAGCATTTT. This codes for CASSYGGGDGQPQHF.

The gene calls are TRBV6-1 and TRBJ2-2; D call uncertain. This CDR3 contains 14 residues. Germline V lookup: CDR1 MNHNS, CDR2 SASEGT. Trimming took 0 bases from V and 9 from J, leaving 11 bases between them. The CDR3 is CASSEAQVHRELFF. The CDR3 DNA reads TGTGCCAGCAGTGAAGCCCAGGTTCACCGGGAGCTGTTTTTT.

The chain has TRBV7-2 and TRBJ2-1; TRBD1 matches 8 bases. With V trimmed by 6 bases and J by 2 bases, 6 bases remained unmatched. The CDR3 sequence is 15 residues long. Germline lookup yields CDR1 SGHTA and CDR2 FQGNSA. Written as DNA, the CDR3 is TGTGCCAGCAGTTCCCAGGGGGCCCCCTACAATGAGCAGTTCTTC. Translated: CASSSQGAPYNEQFF.

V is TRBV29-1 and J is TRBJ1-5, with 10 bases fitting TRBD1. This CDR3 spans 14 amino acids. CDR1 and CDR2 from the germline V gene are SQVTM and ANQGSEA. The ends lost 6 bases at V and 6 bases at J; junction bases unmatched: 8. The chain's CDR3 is CSVADRGPAQPQHF. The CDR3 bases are TGCAGCGTGGCCGACAGGGGGCCGGCTCAGCCCCAGCATTTT.

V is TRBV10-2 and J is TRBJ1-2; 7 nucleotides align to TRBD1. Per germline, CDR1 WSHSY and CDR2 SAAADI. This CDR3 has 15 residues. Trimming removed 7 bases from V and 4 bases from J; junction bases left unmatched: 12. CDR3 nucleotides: TGCGCCAGCACCAAAGGGGGCCGAACACTCTATGGCTACACCTTC. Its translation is CASTKGGRTLYGYTF.